The 17 T cell receptor beta chains listed next were all sequenced from one sample in a study of T cells expressing NK-cell markers (dated by TCRdb to about 2020). Preparation of the library involved 5' RACE. Instrument used: Illumina HiSeq 2000. TCRdb reprocessed the public reads and reports one entry per CDR3 protein sequence, without DNA. This sample's table lists approximately 170,000 distinct CDR3 sequences. About 19% of the sample is held by the ten biggest clonotypes. The sequencing input was blood T cells: a sorted CD56 or NKG2C T cell subset, CD4+ or CD8+ T cells, or bulk PBMC T cells (not recorded which). These receptors were taken from a man aged 18 to 69 in good health.

The CDR3: CASRNDDYEQYF. The V and J genes are TRBV5-5 and TRBJ2-7. The CDR3 is 12 residues long. Germline CDR1 and CDR2: SGHKS and YYEKEE (reference sequence).

This CDR3 is CASSKFRGTGKEFF. V is TRBV21-1 and J is TRBJ2-1; TCRdb returns TRBD1, unconfirmable since there is no DNA. TRBV21-1 is shown as a pseudogene. The CDR3 totals 14 residues.

V usage is TRBV12-3 or TRBV12-4 and J usage is TRBJ2-7. The CDR3 consists of 15 residues. The CDR3 sequence: CASSPSAARSYEQYF.

This chain links TRBV4-1 with TRBJ2-1; lacking DNA, the TRBD1 call made by TCRdb goes unchecked. The CDR3 runs 16 residues. The germline V gene encodes CDR1 MGHRA and CDR2 YSYEKL. CDR3 in amino acids: CASRSGGQGPPHEQFF.

This chain connects TRBV20-1 to TRBJ1-1; lacking DNA, the TRBD1 call made by TCRdb goes unchecked. This CDR3 has 12 amino acids. Germline values: CDR1 DFQATT, CDR2 SNEGSKA (reference sequence). This chain's CDR3 is CSAPPRSTEAFF.

The chain carries TRBV9 and TRBJ2-7; TCRdb returns TRBD1, unconfirmable since there is no DNA. Germline V gene sequence: CDR1 SGDLS, CDR2 YYNGEE. This CDR3 is built from 14 residues. CDR3 loop: CASSVAALGVEQYF.

The rearrangement joins TRBV6-1 to TRBJ2-1; TCRdb selects TRBD1, and the lack of DNA leaves this call unchecked. The CDR3 sequence is 13 residues long. Germline CDR1 reads MNHNS; CDR2 reads SASEGT. The CDR3: CASRGSRYNEQFF.

This chain links TRBV12-3 or TRBV12-4 with TRBJ1-2; TCRdb calls TRBD1, which cannot be checked without DNA. CDR3 length: 15 amino acids. The CDR3 sequence is CASTTNRERSYGYTF.

The chain combines TRBV7-9 with TRBJ2-5; TCRdb reports TRBD2, a call that lacks DNA to check it against. Germline V gives CDR1 SEHNR, CDR2 FQNEAQ (reference sequence). This CDR3 contains 14 residues. CDR3 region: CASSFPGPRETQYF.

The rearrangement uses TRBV4-2 and TRBJ2-7. The CDR3 runs to 15 residues. The germline CDR1 and CDR2 sequences are LGHNA and YNFKEQ. This CDR3 reads CASSQESGSSYEQYF.

V gene TRBV12-3 or TRBV12-4 combines with J gene TRBJ2-7. This CDR3 spans 14 amino acids. The CDR3 reads CASSLGPLGYEQYF.

The chain employs TRBV7-8 and TRBJ2-5; TCRdb gives TRBD2 as the D gene, but with no DNA this cannot be confirmed. The germline gives CDR1 SGHVS, CDR2 FQNEAQ. This CDR3 has 14 residues. The CDR3 here is CASSRNREGETQYF.

The rearrangement links TRBV13 to TRBJ2-7; lacking DNA, the TRBD1 call made by TCRdb goes unchecked. The CDR3 covers 14 residues. Germline V gene sequence: CDR1 PRHDT, CDR2 FYEKMQ (reference sequence). CDR3 residues: CASSTGQGLYEQYF.

This chain uses TRBV28 with TRBJ1-6; TCRdb names TRBD1, which stays unverified in the absence of DNA. Germline V gene lookup returns CDR1 MDHEN and CDR2 SYDVKM. CDR3 size: 15 residues. This chain's CDR3 is CASSFLGGNKSPLHF.

This chain uses TRBV9 with TRBJ2-3; no DNA is available, so the TRBD2 call from TCRdb remains unchecked. The CDR3 runs 16 residues. Germline assignment: CDR1 SGDLS and CDR2 YYNGEE. The CDR3 loop reads CASSESSGGASDTQYF. The variable domain in full, with the rest retrieved from reference TRBV9 and TRBJ2-3, is DSGVTQTPKHLITATGQRVTLRCSPRSGDLSVYWYQQSLDQGLQFLIQYYNGEERAKGNILERFSAQQFPDLHSELNLSSLELGDSALYFCASSESSGGASDTQYFGPGTRLTVL.

This sequence joins TRBV6-4 and TRBJ2-3; TCRdb proposes TRBD2, but this gene call is untestable without DNA. Germline V gives CDR1 MRHNA, CDR2 SNTAGT. This CDR3 comprises 13 residues. The CDR3 region is CASSDSVASRLYF.

The rearrangement joins TRBV19 to TRBJ2-7; the D call of TRBD2 rests on TCRdb alone, since no DNA is present to check it. Germline CDR1 reads LNHDA; CDR2 reads SQIVND (reference sequence). There are 14 residues in the CDR3. The CDR3 reads CASSETGLSYEQYF. Looking up the rest from reference TRBV19 and TRBJ2-7 gives the full variable domain: DGGITQSPKYLFRKEGQNVTLSCEQNLNHDAMYWYRQDPGQGLRLIYYSQIVNDFQKGDIAEGYSVSREKKESFPLTVTSAQKNPTAFYLCASSETGLSYEQYFGPGTRLTVT.